One sample yielded the 9 T cell receptor beta chains listed below, sequenced in a study of cytomegalovirus exposure and HLA in healthy donors (TCRdb year 2017). The library was built by means of the immunoSEQ multiplex PCR assay. A mixture of 60 forward primers for TCR Vbeta segments and 13 reverse primers for TCR Jbeta segments was used in the multiplex PCR. The table comes from immuneACCESS by way of TCRdb, which keeps in-frame sequences with V and J called. Part of the clones is missing from these tables; in studies checked, under half for an unresolved V gene and the rest for unknown reasons. This sample holds about 120,000 clones; over 60% were observed only once. The top ten clonotypes cover 1.5% of the sample. The specimen sequenced was PBMCs. These receptors were collected from a man younger than 30 in good health and CMV-seronegative.

The rearrangement joins TRBV5-4 to TRBJ2-1; the D gene is possibly TRBD2 (6 bases). Trimming shortened V by 0 bases and J by 4 bases, and 11 bases separated the two germline ends. Germline V gives CDR1 SGHNT, CDR2 YYREEE (reference sequence). This CDR3 comprises 15 residues. Here the CDR3 DNA reads TGTGCCAGCAGCTTGGTCGCGGGACCTTACAATGAGCAGTTCTTC. Amino acid sequence: CASSLVAGPYNEQFF.

V gene TRBV6-1 combines with J gene TRBJ1-3; perhaps TRBD1 as D (5 bases). The germline gives CDR1 MNHNS, CDR2 SASEGT. V shed 2 bases and J shed 8 bases, with 16 bases lying between them. CDR3 length: 15 amino acids. The CDR3 region has the DNA TGTGCCAGCAGTGAACCCCGGGACTACTGGGACACCATATATTTT. Protein sequence: CASSEPRDYWDTIYF.

V usage is TRBV29-1 and J usage is TRBJ2-7; 8 bases are shared with TRBD2. There are 13 residues in the CDR3. CDR1 is SQVTM, CDR2 ANQGSEA, per germline. J gave up 2 bases and V 4 bases, and 4 bases lay outside the gene matches. The CDR3 spells CSVGGGPTYEQYF. The CDR3 DNA sequence: TGCAGCGTTGGCGGGGGGCCTACCTACGAGCAGTACTTC.

This clone was seen a handful of times. The V and J genes are TRBV18 and TRBJ2-1; D uncertain. The germline V gene encodes CDR1 KGHSH and CDR2 LQKENI. There are 13 residues in the CDR3. Trimming removed 2 bases from V and 9 bases from J, with 11 bases in between. This chain's CDR3 is CASSPLAGLEQFF. Here the CDR3 DNA reads TGTGCCAGCTCACCATTGGCAGGTCTTGAGCAGTTCTTC.

The gene calls are TRBV7-2 and TRBJ2-6, with D possibly TRBD2 on 6 matching bases. Per germline, CDR1 SGHTA and CDR2 FQGNSA. With 8 bases removed from V and 1 base from J, the gap between germline ends came to 24 bases. The CDR3 spans 19 residues. CDR3 sequence: CASGGELGSTLSGANVLTF. Written as DNA, the CDR3 is TGTGCCAGCGGCGGGGAGTTGGGGTCCACTTTATCTGGGGCCAACGTCCTGACTTTC.

The gene calls are TRBV27 and TRBJ1-2, with 8 positions matching TRBD1. J gave up 7 bases and V 0 bases, and 10 bases lay outside the gene matches. Germline CDR1 is MNHEY and CDR2 is SMNVEV (reference sequence). CDR3 length equals 16 residues. The CDR3 nucleotides read TGTGCCAGCAGTTTATCCGAAGGGCAGGGGGCTGGTGGCTACACCTTC. Translation: CASSLSEGQGAGGYTF.

This clone has a single count. This chain joins TRBV18 and TRBJ2-3; 10 bases fit TRBD1. V gave up 4 bases and J gave up 4 bases; unmatched junction bases: 17. Germline V gene data show CDR1 as KGHSH and CDR2 as LQKENI. This CDR3 is built from 19 residues. CDR3 loop: CASSQLLGQGGIPPDTQYF. In DNA form, the CDR3 reads TGTGCCAGCTCACAGCTCCTTGGACAGGGGGGGATCCCTCCAGATACGCAGTATTTT.

The rearrangement uses TRBV19 and TRBJ1-5, with D uncertain. This CDR3 comprises 16 residues. V dropped 4 bases and J dropped 1 base, with 14 bases sitting between them. CDR1 is LNHDA and CDR2 is SQIVND in the germline V gene (reference sequence). CDR3: CASSNLYRRSNQPQHF. The CDR3 nucleotides are TGTGCCAGTAGTAATTTGTATAGGCGGAGCAATCAGCCCCAGCATTTT.

The chain employs TRBV7-2 and TRBJ1-5; TRBD1 matches at 7 bases. Germline trimming cut 0 bases from V and 3 bases from J; bases unmatched to any gene: 2. Germline loops: CDR1 SGHTA, CDR2 FQGNSA. The CDR3 contains 15 residues. CDR3 nucleotides: TGTGCCAGCAGCTTAGCGGGACAGCTCAATCAGCCCCAGCATTTT. Its translation is CASSLAGQLNQPQHF.